This TCR beta chain was obtained from a study of blood T cells in healthy people across ages. Worth noting for this clonotype: Antigen: not known.

The CDR3 sequence is 14 residues long. Germline loops: CDR1 SGHTA, CDR2 FQGNSA. V gave up 3 bases and J gave up 3 bases; unmatched junction bases: 1. Study results and limitations: Correlation between TCR beta diversity and naive T cell percentage was strong. Estimates drawn from one million T cells were deemed to understate diversity. Roughly linear declines in TCR beta diversity per million T cells occurred with age.

Next came a second PCR, run for about 6 to 12 cycles, which used a sample-barcoded 5' primer along with a J-beta primer mix. TCRdb itself ran the 5' RACE reads through MiXCR, one entry per CDR3 protein. The table lists about 1 million distinct CDR3 sequences, under 55% of them singletons. Researchers isolated at least 6 million PBMCs per sample. Material: blood. The rearrangement links TRBV7-2 to TRBJ2-7; TRBD2 agrees at 11 bases. The clonotype comes from a woman aged 55-75 years in good health. CDR3 protein: CASSLTSGDYEQYF. The CDR3 DNA reads as TGTGCCAGCAGCTTGACTAGCGGGGACTACGAGCAGTACTTC.